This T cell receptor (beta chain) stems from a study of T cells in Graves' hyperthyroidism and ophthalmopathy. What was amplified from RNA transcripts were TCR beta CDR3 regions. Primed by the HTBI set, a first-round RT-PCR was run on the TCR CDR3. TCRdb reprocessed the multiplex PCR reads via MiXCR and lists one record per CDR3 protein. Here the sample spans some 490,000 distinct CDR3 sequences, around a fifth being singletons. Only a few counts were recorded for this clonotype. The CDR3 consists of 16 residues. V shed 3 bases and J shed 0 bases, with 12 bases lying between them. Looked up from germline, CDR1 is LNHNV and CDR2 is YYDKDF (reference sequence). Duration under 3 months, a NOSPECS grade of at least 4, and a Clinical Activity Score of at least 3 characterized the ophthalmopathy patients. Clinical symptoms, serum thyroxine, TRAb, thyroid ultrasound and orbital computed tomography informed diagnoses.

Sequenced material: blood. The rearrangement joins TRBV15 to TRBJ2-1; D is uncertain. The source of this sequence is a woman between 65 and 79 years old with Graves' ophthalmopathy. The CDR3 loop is CATSSGGGSSYNEQFF. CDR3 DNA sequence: TGTGCCACCAGCAGCGGCGGCGGCAGCTCCTACAATGAGCAGTTCTTC.